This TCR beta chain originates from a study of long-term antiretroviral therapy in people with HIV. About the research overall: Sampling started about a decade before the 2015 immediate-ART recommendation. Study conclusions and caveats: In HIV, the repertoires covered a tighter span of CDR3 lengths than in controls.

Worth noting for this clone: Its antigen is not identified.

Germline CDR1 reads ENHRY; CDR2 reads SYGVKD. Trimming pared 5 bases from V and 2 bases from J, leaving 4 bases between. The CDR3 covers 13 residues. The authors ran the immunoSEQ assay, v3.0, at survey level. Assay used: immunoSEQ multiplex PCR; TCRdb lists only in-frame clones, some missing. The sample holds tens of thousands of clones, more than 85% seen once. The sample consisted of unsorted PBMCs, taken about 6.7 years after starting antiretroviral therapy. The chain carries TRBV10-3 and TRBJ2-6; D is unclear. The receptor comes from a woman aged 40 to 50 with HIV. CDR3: CAISSAGANVLTF. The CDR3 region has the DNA TGTGCCATCAGTTCAGCTGGGGCCAACGTCCTGACTTTC.